This entry lists 5 T cell receptor beta chains sequenced from one sample in a study of graft-versus-host responses after intestinal transplantation. Produced via immunoSEQ multiplex PCR; TCRdb's table is partial and in-frame only. Here the sample spans tens of thousands of clones, roughly 92% being singletons. This sample comprised bone marrow, obtained approximately 700 days after intestinal transplantation. Source of these receptors: a human patient who received an intestinal transplant, so some T cells may come from the graft donor.

The genes are TRBV13 and TRBJ1-2; TRBD1 matches at 8 bases. Germline V gene sequence: CDR1 PRHDT, CDR2 FYEKMQ (reference sequence). This CDR3 contains 13 residues. V was clipped by 5 bases and J by 8 bases; unmatched bases: 7. In DNA, the CDR3 is TGTGCCAGCAGCCTTCAGGGGGCTAGGGGCTACACCTTC. Translating gives CASSLQGARGYTF.

The V and J genes are TRBV5-5 and TRBJ1-1; TRBD1 agrees at 7 bases. The CDR3 loop spans 13 amino acids. The V segment lost 4 bases and the J segment 0 bases; nucleotides outside the gene matches: 0. From germline, CDR1 is SGHKS and CDR2 YYEKEE (reference sequence). CDR3: CASSDRVNTEAFF. The DNA for the CDR3 is TGTGCCAGCAGCGACAGGGTGAACACTGAAGCTTTCTTT.

A single count supports this clone. V gene TRBV7-2 combines with J gene TRBJ2-7; 7 nucleotides align to TRBD2. V shed 2 bases and J 3 bases; nucleotides not matched to a gene: 10. CDR1 is SGHTA, CDR2 FQGNSA, per germline. The CDR3 is 16 amino acids. The CDR3 region has the DNA TGTGCCAGCAGCTTAACTGTGGCGGGGGTGAACTACGAGCAGTACTTC. It specifies CASSLTVAGVNYEQYF.

V is TRBV5-6 and J is TRBJ1-1, with a tentative D call TRBD1 (5 bases). Trimming left V 3 bases short and J 3 bases short, with 12 bases between. Germline V gene lookup returns CDR1 SGHDT and CDR2 YYEEEE. The CDR3 runs to 14 residues. This chain's CDR3 is CASSSGWGDTEAFF. As DNA, the CDR3 is TGTGCCAGCAGCTCCGGCTGGGGGGACACTGAAGCTTTCTTT.

The chain has TRBV27 and TRBJ2-7; D unresolved. Per germline, CDR1 MNHEY and CDR2 SMNVEV (reference sequence). The ends were cut back, 4 bases at V and 0 bases at J, with 10 bases in the middle. The CDR3 has 14 amino acids. The CDR3 here is CASSSSPSSYEQYF. For the CDR3, the DNA is TGTGCCAGCAGTTCCAGCCCAAGCTCCTACGAGCAGTACTTC.